The sequence of this T cell receptor beta chain was determined in a study of blood T cell repertoires in COVID-19. As processed by the authors: Counts of nucleated cells, estimated from reference gene primer amplification, were obtained. Measured with immunoSEQ multiplex PCR; TCRdb has only the in-frame clones, and not every one. Clonal size and the V and J genes are those of that table, whereas D and trimming came from the DNA. The sample has some 190,000 clones, nearly 90% seen once. The study recruited people aged 18 to 89 years across approximately 24 US areas. Self-reported history from a screening survey and questionnaire set each donor's cohort. The CDR3 is 14 residues long. Germline V CDR1 and CDR2: SGHRS, YFSETQ. The V and J ends lost 4 bases and 6 bases, in that order; junction bases with no gene match: 7.

The specimen was PBMCs or T cells enriched from blood (not recorded which). The TCR sequence derives from a woman in her 40s with acute COVID-19. This rearrangement joins TRBV5-1 to TRBJ2-3, with 8 bases aligning to TRBD2. The CDR3, as DNA: TGCGCCAGCAGCCGATCTAGCGGGTCCGATACGCAGTATTTT. This encodes CASSRSSGSDTQYF. The whole variable domain, filled in from reference TRBV5-1 and TRBJ2-3, reads KAGVTQTPRYLIKTRGQQVTLSCSPISGHRSVSWYQQTPGQGLQFLFEYFSETQRNKGNFPGRFSGRQFSNSRSEMNVSTLELGDSALYLCASSRSSGSDTQYFGPGTRLTVL.